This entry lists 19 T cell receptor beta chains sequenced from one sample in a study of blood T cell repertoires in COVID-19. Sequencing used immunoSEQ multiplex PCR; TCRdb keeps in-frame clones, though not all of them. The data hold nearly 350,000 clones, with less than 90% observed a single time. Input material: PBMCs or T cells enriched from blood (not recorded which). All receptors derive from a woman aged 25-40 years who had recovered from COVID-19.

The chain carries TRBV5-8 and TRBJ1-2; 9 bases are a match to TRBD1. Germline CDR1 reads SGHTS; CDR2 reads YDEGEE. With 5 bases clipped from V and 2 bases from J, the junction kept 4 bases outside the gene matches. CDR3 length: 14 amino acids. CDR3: CASSPGQGNYGYTF. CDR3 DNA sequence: TGTGCCAGCAGTCCGGGACAGGGCAACTATGGCTACACCTTC.

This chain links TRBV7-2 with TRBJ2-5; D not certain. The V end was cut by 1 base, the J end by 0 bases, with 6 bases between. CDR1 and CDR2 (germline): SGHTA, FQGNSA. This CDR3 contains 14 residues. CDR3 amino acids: CASSLVRNQETQYF. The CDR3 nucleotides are TGTGCCAGCAGCTTAGTCAGAAACCAAGAGACCCAGTACTTC.

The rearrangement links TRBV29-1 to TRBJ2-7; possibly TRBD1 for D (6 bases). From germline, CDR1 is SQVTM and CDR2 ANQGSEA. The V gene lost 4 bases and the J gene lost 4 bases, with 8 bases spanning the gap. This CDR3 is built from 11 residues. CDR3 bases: TGCAGCGTTGTAACAGGGTACGAGCAGTACTTC. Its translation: CSVVTGYEQYF.

CDR3 region: CASSPVVALAGYTF. The CDR3 DNA reads TGTGCCAGCTCACCCGTCGTCGCGCTAGCGGGCTACACCTTC. The V gene is TRBV18, the J gene TRBJ1-2, with D unresolved. The CDR3 has 14 amino acids. Per germline, CDR1 KGHSH and CDR2 LQKENI. V lost 3 bases and J lost 8, with 16 bases in between.

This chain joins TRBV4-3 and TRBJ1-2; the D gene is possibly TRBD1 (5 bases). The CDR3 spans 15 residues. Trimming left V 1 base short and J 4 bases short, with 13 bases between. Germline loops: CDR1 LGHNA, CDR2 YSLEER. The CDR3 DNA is TGCGCCAGCAGCCAAGGGTTGGGACTGAGCTATGGCTACACCTTC. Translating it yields CASSQGLGLSYGYTF.

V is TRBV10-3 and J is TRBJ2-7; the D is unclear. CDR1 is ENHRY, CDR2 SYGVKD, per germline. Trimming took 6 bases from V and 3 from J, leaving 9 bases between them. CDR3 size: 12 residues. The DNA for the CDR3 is TGTGCCATCAGCTCAGGTCGCTACGAGCAGTACTTC. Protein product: CAISSGRYEQYF.

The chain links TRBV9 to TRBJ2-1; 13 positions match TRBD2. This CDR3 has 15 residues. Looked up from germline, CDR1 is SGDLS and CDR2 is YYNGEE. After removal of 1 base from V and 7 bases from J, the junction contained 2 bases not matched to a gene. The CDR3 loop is CASSVLGLAGNEQFF. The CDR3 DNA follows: TGTGCCAGCAGCGTATTGGGACTAGCGGGAAATGAGCAGTTCTTC.

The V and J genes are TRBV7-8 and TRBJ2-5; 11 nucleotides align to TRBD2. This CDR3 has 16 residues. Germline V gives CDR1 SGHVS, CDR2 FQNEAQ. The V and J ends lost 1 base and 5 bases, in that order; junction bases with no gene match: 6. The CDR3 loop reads CASSLGLSGGGETQYF. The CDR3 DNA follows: TGTGCCAGCAGCTTAGGTCTTAGCGGGGGGGGTGAGACCCAGTACTTC.

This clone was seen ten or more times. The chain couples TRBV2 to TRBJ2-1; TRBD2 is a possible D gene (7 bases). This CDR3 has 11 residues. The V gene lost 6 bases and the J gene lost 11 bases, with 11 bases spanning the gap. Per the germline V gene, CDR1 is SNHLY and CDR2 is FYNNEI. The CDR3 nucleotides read TGTGCCAGCAGAGGGGGGGTCCAGCAGTTCTTC. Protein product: CASRGGVQQFF.

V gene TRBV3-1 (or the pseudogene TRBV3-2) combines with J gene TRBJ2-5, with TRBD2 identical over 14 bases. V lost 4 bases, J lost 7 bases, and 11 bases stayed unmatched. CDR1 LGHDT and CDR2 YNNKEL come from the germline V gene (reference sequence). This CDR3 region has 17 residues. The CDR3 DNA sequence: TGTGCCAGCAGCCCCCAAGGACTAGCGGGGGGAAAGGGGACCCAGTACTTC. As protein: CASSPQGLAGGKGTQYF.

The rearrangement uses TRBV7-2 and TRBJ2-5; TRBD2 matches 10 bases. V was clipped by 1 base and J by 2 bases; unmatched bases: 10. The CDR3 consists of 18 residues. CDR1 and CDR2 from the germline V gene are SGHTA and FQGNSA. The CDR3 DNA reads TGTGCCAGCAGCTTAGAGGGGCTAGCGGGGGTTTTGCAAGAGACCCAGTACTTC. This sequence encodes CASSLEGLAGVLQETQYF.

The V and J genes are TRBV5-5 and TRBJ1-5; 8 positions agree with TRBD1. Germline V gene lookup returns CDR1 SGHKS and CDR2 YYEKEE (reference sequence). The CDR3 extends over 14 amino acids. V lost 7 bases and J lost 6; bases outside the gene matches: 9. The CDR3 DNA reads TGTGCCAGCGGGATGACAGGGGCGGGTCAGCCCCAGCATTTT. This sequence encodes CASGMTGAGQPQHF.

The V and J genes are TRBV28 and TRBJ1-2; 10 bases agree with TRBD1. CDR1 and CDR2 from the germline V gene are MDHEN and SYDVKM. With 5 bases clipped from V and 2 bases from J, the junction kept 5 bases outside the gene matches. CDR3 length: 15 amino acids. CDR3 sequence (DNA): TGTGCCAGCAGTGAGCCGGGACAGGGGAACTATGGCTACACCTTC. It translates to CASSEPGQGNYGYTF.

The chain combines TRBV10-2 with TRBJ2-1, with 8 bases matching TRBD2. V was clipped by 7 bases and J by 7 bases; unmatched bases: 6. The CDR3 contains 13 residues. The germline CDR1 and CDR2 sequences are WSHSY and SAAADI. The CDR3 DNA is TGCGCCAGCATCCGGGGGGGTGGGAATGAGCAGTTCTTC. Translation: CASIRGGGNEQFF.

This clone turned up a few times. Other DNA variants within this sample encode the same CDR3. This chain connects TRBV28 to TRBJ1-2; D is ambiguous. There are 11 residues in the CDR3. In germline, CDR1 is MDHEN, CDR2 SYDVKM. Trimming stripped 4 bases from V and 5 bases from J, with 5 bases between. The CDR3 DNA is TGTGCCAGCAGTTCGAGATATGGCTACACCTTC. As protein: CASSSRYGYTF.

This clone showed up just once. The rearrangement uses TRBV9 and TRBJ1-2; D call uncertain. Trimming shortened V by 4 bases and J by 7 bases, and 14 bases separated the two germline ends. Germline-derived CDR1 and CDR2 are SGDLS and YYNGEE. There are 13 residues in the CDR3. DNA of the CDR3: TGTGCCAGCAGCTACTCCTCGAGCGCTGGCTACACCTTC. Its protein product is CASSYSSSAGYTF.

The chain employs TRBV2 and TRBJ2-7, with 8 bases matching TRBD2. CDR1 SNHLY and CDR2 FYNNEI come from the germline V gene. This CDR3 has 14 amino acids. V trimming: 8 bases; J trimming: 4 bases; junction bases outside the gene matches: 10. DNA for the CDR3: TGTGCCAGCGGGGCAGCGGGGGAGGAGTACGAGCAGTACTTC. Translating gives CASGAAGEEYEQYF.

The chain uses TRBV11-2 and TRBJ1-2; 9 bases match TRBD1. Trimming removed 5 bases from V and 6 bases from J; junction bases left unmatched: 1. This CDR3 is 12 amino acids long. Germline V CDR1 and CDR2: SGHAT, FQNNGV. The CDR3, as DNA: TGTGCCAGCAGCCGGACAGGGGATGGCTACACCTTC. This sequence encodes CASSRTGDGYTF.

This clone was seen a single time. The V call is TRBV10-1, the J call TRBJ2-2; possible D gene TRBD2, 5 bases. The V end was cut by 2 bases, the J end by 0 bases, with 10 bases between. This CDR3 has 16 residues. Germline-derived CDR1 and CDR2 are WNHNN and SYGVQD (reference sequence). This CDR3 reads CASSEEGAANTGELFF. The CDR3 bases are TGCGCCAGCAGTGAGGAGGGAGCCGCGAACACCGGGGAGCTGTTTTTT.